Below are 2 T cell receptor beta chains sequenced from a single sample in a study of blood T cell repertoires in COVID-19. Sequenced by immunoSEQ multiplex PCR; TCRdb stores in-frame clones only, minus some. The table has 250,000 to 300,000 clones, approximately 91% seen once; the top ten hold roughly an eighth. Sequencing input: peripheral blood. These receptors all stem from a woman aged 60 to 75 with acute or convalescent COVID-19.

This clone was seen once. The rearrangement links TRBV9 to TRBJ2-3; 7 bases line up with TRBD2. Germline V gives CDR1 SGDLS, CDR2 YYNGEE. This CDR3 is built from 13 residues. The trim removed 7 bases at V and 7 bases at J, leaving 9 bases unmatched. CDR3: CASGGSNMNTQYF. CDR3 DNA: TGTGCCAGCGGCGGGAGTAATATGAATACGCAGTATTTT.

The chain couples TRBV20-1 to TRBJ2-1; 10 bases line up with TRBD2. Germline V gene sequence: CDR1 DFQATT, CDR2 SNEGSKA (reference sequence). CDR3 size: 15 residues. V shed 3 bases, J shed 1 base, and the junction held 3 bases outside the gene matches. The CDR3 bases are TGCAGTGCTAGTCCTAGCGGGAGATCCTACAATGAGCAGTTCTTC. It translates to CSASPSGRSYNEQFF.